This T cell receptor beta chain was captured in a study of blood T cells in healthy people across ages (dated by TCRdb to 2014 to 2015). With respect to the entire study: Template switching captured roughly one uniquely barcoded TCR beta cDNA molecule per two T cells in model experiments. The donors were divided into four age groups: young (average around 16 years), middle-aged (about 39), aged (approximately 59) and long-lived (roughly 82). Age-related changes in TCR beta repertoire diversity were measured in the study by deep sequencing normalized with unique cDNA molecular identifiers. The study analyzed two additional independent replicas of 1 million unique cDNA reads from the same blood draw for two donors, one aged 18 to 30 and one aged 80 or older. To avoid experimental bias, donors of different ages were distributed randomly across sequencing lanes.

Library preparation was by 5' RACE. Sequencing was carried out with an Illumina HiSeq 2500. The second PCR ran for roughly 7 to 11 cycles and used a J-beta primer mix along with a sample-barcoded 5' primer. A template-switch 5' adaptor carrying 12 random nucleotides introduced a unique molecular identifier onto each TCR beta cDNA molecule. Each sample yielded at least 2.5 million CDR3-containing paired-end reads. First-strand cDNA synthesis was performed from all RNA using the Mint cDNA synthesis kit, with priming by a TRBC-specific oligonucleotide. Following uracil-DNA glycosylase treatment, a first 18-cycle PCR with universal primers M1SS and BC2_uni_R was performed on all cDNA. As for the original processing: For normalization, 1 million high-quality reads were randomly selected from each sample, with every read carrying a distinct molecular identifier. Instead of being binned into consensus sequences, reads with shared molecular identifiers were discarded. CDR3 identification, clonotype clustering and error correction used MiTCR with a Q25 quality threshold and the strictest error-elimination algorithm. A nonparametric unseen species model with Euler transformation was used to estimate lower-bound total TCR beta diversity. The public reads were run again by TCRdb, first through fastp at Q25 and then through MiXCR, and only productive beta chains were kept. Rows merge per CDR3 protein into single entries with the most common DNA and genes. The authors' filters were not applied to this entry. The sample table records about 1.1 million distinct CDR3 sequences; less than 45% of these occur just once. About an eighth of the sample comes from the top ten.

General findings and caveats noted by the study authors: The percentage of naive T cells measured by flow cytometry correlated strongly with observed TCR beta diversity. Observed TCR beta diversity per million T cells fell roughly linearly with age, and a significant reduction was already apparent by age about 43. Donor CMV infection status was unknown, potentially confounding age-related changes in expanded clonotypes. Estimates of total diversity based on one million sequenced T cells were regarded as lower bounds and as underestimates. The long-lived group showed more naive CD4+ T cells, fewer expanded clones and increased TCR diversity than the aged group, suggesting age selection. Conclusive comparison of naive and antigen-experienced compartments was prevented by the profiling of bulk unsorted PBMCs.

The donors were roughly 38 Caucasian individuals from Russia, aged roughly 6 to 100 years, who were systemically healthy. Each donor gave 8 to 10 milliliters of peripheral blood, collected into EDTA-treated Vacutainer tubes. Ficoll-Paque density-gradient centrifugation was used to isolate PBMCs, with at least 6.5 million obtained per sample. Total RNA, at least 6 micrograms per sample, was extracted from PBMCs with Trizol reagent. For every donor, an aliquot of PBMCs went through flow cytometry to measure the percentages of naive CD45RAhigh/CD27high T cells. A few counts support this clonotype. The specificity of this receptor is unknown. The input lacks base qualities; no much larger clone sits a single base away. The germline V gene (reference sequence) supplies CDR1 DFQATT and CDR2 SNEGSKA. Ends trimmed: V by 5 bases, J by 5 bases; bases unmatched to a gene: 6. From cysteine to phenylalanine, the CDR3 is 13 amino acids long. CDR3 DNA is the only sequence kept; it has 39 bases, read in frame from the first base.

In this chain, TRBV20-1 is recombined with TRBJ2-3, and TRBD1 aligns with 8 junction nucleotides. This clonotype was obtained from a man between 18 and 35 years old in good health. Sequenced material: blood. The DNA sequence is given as TGCAGTGCTGAAGGACAGGGAAGAGATACGCAGTATTTT. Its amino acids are CSAEGQGRDTQYF.